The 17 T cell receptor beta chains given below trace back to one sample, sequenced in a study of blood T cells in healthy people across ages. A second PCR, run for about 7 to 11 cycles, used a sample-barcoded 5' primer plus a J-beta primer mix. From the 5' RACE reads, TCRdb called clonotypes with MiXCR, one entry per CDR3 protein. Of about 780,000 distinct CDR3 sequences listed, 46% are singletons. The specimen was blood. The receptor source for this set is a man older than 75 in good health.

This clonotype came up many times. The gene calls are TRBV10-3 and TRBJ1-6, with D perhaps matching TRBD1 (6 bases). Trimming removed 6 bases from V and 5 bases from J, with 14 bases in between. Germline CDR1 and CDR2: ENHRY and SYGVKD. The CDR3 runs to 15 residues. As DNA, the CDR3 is TGTGCCATCAGAGACCCGACAGGTCATAATTCACCCCTCCACTTT. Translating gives CAIRDPTGHNSPLHF.

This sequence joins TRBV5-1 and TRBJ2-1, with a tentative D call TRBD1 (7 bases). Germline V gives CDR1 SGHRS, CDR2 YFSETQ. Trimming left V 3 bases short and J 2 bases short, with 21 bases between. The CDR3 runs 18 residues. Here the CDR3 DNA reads TGCGCCAGCAGCTCCCCCAGACCCGGGGGACAGCCCTACAATGAGCAGTTCTTC. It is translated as CASSSPRPGGQPYNEQFF.

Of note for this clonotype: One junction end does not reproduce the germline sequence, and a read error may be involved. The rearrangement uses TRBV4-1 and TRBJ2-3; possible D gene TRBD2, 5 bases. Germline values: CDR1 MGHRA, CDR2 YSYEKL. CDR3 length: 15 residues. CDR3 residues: CASSKEGHSTDTQYF. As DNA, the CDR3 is TGCGCCAGCAGCAAAGAGGGCCATAGCACAGATACGCAGTATTTT.

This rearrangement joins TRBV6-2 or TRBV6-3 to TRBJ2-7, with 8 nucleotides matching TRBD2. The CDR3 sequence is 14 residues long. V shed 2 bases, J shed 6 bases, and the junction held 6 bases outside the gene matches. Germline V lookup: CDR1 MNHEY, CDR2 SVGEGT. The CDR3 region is CASSYRREGCEQYF. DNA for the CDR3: TGTGCCAGCAGTTACCGACGGGAGGGGTGCGAGCAGTACTTC.

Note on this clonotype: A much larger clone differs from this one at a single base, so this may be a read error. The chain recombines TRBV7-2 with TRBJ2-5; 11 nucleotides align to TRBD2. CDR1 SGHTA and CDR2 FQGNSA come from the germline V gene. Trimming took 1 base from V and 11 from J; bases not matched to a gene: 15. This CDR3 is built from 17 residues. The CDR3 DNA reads TGTGCCAGCAGCTTAGTGGTAGGGACTAGCGGATACAATGAGCAGTACTTC. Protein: CASSLVVGTSGYNEQYF.

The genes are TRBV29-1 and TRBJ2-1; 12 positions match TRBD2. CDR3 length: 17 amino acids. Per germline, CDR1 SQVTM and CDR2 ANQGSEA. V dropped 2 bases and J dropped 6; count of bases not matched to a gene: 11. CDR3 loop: CSVESTSGSLFLNEQFF. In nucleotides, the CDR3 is TGCAGCGTTGAATCGACTAGCGGGAGCCTCTTCCTCAATGAGCAGTTCTTC.

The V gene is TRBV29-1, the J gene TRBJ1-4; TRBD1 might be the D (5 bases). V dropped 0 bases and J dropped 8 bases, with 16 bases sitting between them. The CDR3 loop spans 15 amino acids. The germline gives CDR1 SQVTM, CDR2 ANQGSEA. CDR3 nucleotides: TGCAGCGTTGAAGACGGGGTGGGGCTAGGGGAAAAACTGTTTTTT. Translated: CSVEDGVGLGEKLFF.

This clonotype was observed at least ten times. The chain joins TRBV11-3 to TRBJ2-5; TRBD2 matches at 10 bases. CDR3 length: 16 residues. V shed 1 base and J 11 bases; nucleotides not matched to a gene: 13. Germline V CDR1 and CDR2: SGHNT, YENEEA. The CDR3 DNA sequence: TGTGCCAGCAGCTTAGGTCTAGCGGGAGTGTACAATGAGCAGTACTTC. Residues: CASSLGLAGVYNEQYF.

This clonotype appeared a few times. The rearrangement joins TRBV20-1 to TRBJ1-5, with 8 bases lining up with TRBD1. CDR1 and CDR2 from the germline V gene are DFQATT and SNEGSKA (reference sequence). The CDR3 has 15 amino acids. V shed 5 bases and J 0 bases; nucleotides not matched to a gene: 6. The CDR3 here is CSARIQGASNQPQHF. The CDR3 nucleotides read TGCAGTGCTCGGATTCAGGGGGCTAGCAATCAGCCCCAGCATTTT.

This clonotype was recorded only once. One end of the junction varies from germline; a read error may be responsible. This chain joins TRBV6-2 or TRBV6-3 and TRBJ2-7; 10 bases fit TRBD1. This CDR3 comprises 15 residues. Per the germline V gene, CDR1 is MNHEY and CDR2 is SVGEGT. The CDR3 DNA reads TGTGTCAGCAGTTACCCAGGGACAGGGGCGTACGAACAGTACTTC. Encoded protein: CVSSYPGTGAYEQYF.

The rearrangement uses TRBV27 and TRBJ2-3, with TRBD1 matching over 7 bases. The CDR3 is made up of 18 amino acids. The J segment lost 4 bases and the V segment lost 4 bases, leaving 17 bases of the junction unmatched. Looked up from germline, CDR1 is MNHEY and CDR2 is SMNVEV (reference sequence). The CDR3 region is CASSSRPRVDRFPDTQYF. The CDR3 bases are TGTGCCAGCAGTTCAAGGCCCCGGGTGGACAGGTTCCCAGATACGCAGTATTTT.

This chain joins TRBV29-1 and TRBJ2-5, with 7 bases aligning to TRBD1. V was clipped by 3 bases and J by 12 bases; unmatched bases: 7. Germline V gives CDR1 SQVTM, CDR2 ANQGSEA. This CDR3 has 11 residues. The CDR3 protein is CSVDYRGSKYF. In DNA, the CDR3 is TGCAGCGTTGACTACAGGGGAAGCAAGTACTTC.

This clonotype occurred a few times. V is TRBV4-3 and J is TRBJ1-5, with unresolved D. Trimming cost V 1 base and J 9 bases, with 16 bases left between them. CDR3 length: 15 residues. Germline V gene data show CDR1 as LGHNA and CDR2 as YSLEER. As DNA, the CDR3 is TGCGCCAGCAGCCAAGTCGTTGAGTTCAGTCGGCCCCAGCATTTT. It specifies CASSQVVEFSRPQHF.

As DNA, the CDR3 is TGTGCCACCAGTGATCCCAACTTTAGACATAATGAGCAGTTCTTC. Encoded protein: CATSDPNFRHNEQFF. This chain connects TRBV24-1 to TRBJ2-1; D call uncertain. V gave up 3 bases and J gave up 7 bases, with 15 bases separating them. The germline V gene encodes CDR1 KGHDR and CDR2 SFDVKD. CDR3 length: 15 amino acids.

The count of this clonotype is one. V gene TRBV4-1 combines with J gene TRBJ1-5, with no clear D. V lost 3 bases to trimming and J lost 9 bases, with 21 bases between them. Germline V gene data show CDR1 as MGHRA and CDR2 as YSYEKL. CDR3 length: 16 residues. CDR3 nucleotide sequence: TGCGCCAGCAGCCATTTCCCGGTGAAGGGCCCCTCGCCCCAGCATTTT. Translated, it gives CASSHFPVKGPSPQHF.

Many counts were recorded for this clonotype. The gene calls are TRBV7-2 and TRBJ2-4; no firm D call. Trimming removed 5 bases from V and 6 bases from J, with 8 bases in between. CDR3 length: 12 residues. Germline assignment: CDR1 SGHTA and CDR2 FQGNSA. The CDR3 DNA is TGTGCCAGCAGCCCGGTCGGAAACATTCAGTACTTC. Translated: CASSPVGNIQYF.

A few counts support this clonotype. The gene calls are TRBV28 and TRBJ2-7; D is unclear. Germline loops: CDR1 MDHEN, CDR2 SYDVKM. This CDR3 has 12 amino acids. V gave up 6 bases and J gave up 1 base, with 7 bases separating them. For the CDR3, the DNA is TGTGCCAGCAGGCCCCCGTCCTACGAGCAGTACTTC. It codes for CASRPPSYEQYF. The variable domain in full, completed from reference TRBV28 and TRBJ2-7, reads DVKVTQSSRYLVKRTGEKVFLECVQDMDHENMFWYRQDPGLGLRLIYFSYDVKMKEKGDIPEGYSVSREKKERFSLILESASTNQTSMYLCASRPPSYEQYFGPGTRLTVT.